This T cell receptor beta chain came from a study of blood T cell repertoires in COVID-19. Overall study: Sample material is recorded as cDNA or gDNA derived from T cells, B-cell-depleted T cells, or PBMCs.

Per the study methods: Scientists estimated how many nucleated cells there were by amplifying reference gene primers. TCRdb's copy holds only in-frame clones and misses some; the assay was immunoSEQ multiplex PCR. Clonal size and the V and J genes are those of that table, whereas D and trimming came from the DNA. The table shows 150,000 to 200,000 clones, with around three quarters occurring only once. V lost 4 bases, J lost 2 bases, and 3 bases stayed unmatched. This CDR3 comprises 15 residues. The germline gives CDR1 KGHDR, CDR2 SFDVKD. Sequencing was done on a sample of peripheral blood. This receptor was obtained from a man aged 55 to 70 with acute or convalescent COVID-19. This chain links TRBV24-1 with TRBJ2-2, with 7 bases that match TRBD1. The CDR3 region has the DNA TGTGCCACCAGTGACGGGACAGAAAACACCGGGGAGCTGTTTTTT. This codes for CATSDGTENTGELFF.